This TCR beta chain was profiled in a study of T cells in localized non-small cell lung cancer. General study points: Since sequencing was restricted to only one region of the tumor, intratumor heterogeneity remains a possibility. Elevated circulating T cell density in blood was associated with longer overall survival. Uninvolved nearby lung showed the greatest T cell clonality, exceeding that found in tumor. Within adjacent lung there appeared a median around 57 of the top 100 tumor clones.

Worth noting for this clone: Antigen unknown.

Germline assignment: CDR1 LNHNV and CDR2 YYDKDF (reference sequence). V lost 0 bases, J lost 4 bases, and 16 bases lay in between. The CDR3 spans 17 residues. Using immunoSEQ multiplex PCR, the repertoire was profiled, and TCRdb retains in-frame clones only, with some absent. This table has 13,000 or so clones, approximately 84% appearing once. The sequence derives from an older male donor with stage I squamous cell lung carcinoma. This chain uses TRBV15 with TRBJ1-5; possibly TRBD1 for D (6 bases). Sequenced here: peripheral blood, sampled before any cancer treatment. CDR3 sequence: CATSREFGQTSNQPQHF. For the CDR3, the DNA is TGTGCCACCAGCAGAGAATTCGGACAGACATCGAATCAGCCCCAGCATTTT.